The 26 T cell receptor beta chains below come from one sample, sequenced in a study of blood T cell repertoires in COVID-19. Profiled with immunoSEQ multiplex PCR; TCRdb holds only in-frame clones, not every one. This sample carries fewer than 90,000 clones, roughly 88% of them seen once, and the ten largest clones take roughly 8%. Sequencing was carried out using peripheral blood. Receptor source: a man aged 25 to 40 with acute or convalescent COVID-19.

The genes are TRBV19 and TRBJ1-5; D not resolved. Germline V lookup: CDR1 LNHDA, CDR2 SQIVND (reference sequence). The V end lost 3 bases, the J end lost 3 bases, and 9 bases lay between the germline ends. The CDR3 spans 14 residues. In DNA, the CDR3 is TGTGCCAGTAGTATGAGAGATTCCAATCAGCCCCAGCATTTT. Protein sequence: CASSMRDSNQPQHF.

This clone was observed once. The gene calls are TRBV5-1 and TRBJ2-3; TRBD2 matches 13 bases. CDR1 is SGHRS, CDR2 YFSETQ, per germline. Losses at the gene ends were 4 bases for V and 6 bases for J; bases not matched to a gene: 8. The length of the CDR3 is 16 residues. The CDR3 region has the DNA TGCGCCAGCAGCCCCGGGACTAGCGGGACGAAGGATACGCAGTATTTT. Protein sequence: CASSPGTSGTKDTQYF. Full variable domain (outside the CDR3, taken from reference TRBV5-1 and TRBJ2-3): KAGVTQTPRYLIKTRGQQVTLSCSPISGHRSVSWYQQTPGQGLQFLFEYFSETQRNKGNFPGRFSGRQFSNSRSEMNVSTLELGDSALYLCASSPGTSGTKDTQYFGPGTRLTVL.

This clone was counted between two and nine times. V gene TRBV11-2 combines with J gene TRBJ2-7; the D gene is possibly TRBD2 (5 bases). The germline V gene encodes CDR1 SGHAT and CDR2 FQNNGV. Between the trimmed V and J ends, which lost 6 bases and 0 bases, there was a span of 9 bases. The CDR3 is 13 residues long. In nucleotides, the CDR3 is TGTGCCAGCAGGACTACTCCCTCCTACGAGCAGTACTTC. Residues: CASRTTPSYEQYF.

V usage is TRBV7-9 and J usage is TRBJ2-7; 7 bases match TRBD2. Germline-derived CDR1 and CDR2 are SEHNR and FQNEAQ (reference sequence). V dropped 6 bases and J dropped 5; count of bases not matched to a gene: 7. CDR3 size: 13 residues. The CDR3 here is CASRLVGGNEQYF. The CDR3 DNA is TGTGCCAGCAGATTGGTCGGGGGGAACGAGCAGTACTTC.

In DNA, the CDR3 is TGTGCCAGCAACAGACAGGGGAACTACGAGCAGTACTTC. It yields the protein CASNRQGNYEQYF. This chain links TRBV2 with TRBJ2-7; TRBD1 matches at 8 bases. V was pared by 7 bases and J by 3 bases, with 5 bases of the junction left unmatched. Germline-derived CDR1 and CDR2 are SNHLY and FYNNEI. CDR3 length equals 13 residues.

This rearrangement joins TRBV13 to TRBJ1-1; D perhaps matches TRBD1 (6 bases). The V end was cut by 4 bases, the J end by 1 base, with 10 bases between. CDR3 length equals 14 residues. Germline V gives CDR1 PRHDT, CDR2 FYEKMQ (reference sequence). This CDR3 reads CASSWKGQNTEAFF. DNA for the CDR3: TGTGCCAGCAGCTGGAAGGGACAGAACACTGAAGCTTTCTTT.

The chain recombines TRBV5-6 with TRBJ1-1; 8 bases map to TRBD1. The trim removed 4 bases at V and 4 bases at J, leaving 6 bases unmatched. This CDR3 has 14 residues. The germline V gene encodes CDR1 SGHDT and CDR2 YYEEEE. CDR3 DNA sequence: TGTGCCAGCAGCCTACAGGGGGTCACCACTGAAGCTTTCTTT. Translating it yields CASSLQGVTTEAFF.

The chain has TRBV7-6 and TRBJ2-3; TRBD2 agrees at 9 bases. Germline V gives CDR1 SGHVS, CDR2 FNYEAQ. J was trimmed by 1 base and V by 3 bases; bases with no gene match: 5. This CDR3 has 16 amino acids. The CDR3 loop reads CASSFLLAGGTDTQYF. The CDR3 nucleotides are TGTGCCAGCAGCTTTCTCTTAGCGGGAGGCACAGATACGCAGTATTTT.

This rearrangement joins TRBV28 to TRBJ1-4; D not certain. V dropped 3 bases and J dropped 2 bases, with 4 bases sitting between them. The germline CDR1 and CDR2 sequences are MDHEN and SYDVKM. The CDR3 is made up of 13 amino acids. CDR3 in DNA: TGTGCCAGCAGTTTTTCTACTAATGAAAAACTGTTTTTT. Translation: CASSFSTNEKLFF.

The chain couples TRBV28 to TRBJ2-4; tentative D call: TRBD2 (6 bases). Germline loops: CDR1 MDHEN, CDR2 SYDVKM. The CDR3 loop spans 14 amino acids. Trimming took off 5 bases at V and 1 base at J, with 9 bases between the two ends. The CDR3 spells CASSPGRAKNIQYF. CDR3 coding DNA: TGTGCCAGCAGTCCGGGGAGGGCCAAAAACATTCAGTACTTC.

This clone has a handful of counts. The CDR3 loop is CASSVSEGGSPETQYF. CDR3 sequence (DNA): TGTGCCAGCAGCGTAAGTGAGGGCGGTTCCCCAGAGACCCAGTACTTC. This chain links TRBV9 with TRBJ2-5, with a tentative D call TRBD2 (5 bases). Germline V CDR1 and CDR2: SGDLS, YYNGEE. The CDR3 length is 16 residues. Trimming removed 1 base from V and 4 bases from J, with 17 bases in between.

This clone was observed a handful of times. The CDR3 reads CASTLQGYNEQYF. The CDR3 region has the DNA TGTGCCAGCACCCTACAGGGTTATAACGAGCAGTACTTC. This sequence joins TRBV2 and TRBJ2-7, with a weak D call TRBD1 (6 bases). Germline assignment: CDR1 SNHLY and CDR2 FYNNEI. V lost 7 bases, J lost 5 bases, and 15 bases lay in between. The CDR3 consists of 13 residues. Drawing the rest from reference TRBV2 and TRBJ2-7, the complete variable domain is EPEVTQTPSHQVTQMGQEVILRCVPISNHLYFYWYRQILGQKVEFLVSFYNNEISEKSEIFDDQFSVERPDGSNFTLKIRSTKLEDSAMYFCASTLQGYNEQYFGPGTRLTVT.

J is TRBJ1-1 and V is TRBV28; D is unclear. This CDR3 region has 15 residues. Trimming took 5 bases from V and 4 from J, leaving 17 bases between them. The germline V gene encodes CDR1 MDHEN and CDR2 SYDVKM. CDR3 DNA: TGTGCCAGCAGTCCTCGAGCGGGGTACGGCACTGAAGCTTTCTTT. Translated: CASSPRAGYGTEAFF.

The CDR3, as DNA: TGTGCCAGCAGCCAAGCAGGGACAAATGGCTACACCTTC. Its protein is CASSQAGTNGYTF. The chain has TRBV3-1 (or the pseudogene TRBV3-2) and TRBJ1-2; tentative D call: TRBD1 (6 bases). There are 13 residues in the CDR3. The V end lost 1 base, the J end lost 6 bases, and 9 bases lay between the germline ends. CDR1 is LGHDT, CDR2 YNNKEL, per germline (reference sequence).

V gene TRBV18 combines with J gene TRBJ2-2; 9 bases are a match to TRBD2. This CDR3 comprises 16 residues. CDR1 is KGHSH and CDR2 is LQKENI in the germline V gene. V lost 2 bases and J lost 5; bases outside the gene matches: 6. DNA of the CDR3: TGTGCCAGCTCACCAAGTAGCGGGAGTGGTACCGGGGAGCTGTTTTTT. It yields the protein CASSPSSGSGTGELFF.

The chain links TRBV2 to TRBJ1-2; 8 bases align to TRBD1. CDR1 and CDR2 (germline): SNHLY, FYNNEI. V dropped 2 bases and J dropped 0; count of bases not matched to a gene: 8. The CDR3 is 17 amino acids. CDR3 sequence (DNA): TGTGCCAGCAGTGAATGGGCAGGGGGCGCAGCTAACTATGGCTACACCTTC. Its translation is CASSEWAGGAANYGYTF.

V is TRBV28 and J is TRBJ2-3, with 14 bases lining up with TRBD2. The CDR3 runs to 15 residues. In germline, CDR1 is MDHEN, CDR2 SYDVKM. V lost 3 bases and J lost 5; bases outside the gene matches: 1. The DNA for the CDR3 is TGTGCCAGCAGTTTGGGACTAGCGGGAGTAGATACGCAGTATTTT. As protein: CASSLGLAGVDTQYF.

V usage is TRBV6-1 and J usage is TRBJ2-3; no definite D call. The CDR3 has 14 amino acids. Trimming removed 2 bases at V and 0 bases at J, with 6 bases between. Per germline, CDR1 MNHNS and CDR2 SASEGT. The CDR3: CASSEQVSTDTQYF. CDR3 in DNA: TGTGCCAGCAGTGAACAGGTTAGCACAGATACGCAGTATTTT.

This clone was seen once. The chain combines TRBV28 with TRBJ1-5, with unresolved D. CDR1 is MDHEN and CDR2 is SYDVKM in the germline V gene. Trimming pared 3 bases from V and 7 bases from J, leaving 10 bases between. The CDR3 consists of 13 residues. The CDR3 reads CASSFLAGQPQHF. In DNA, the CDR3 is TGTGCCAGCAGTTTCCTCGCGGGGCAGCCCCAGCATTTT.

This chain links TRBV7-6 with TRBJ2-1, with 14 bases identical to TRBD2. The CDR3 totals 17 residues. V lost 4 bases and J lost 8; bases outside the gene matches: 10. Germline CDR1 SGHVS, CDR2 FNYEAQ. DNA for the CDR3: TGTGCCAGCAGCTCCGTCCCGGGACTAGCGGGAGCGGATGAGCAGTTCTTC. This translates into CASSSVPGLAGADEQFF.

The CDR3 coding sequence is TGTGCCAGCAGGGCCACTAGCGATGGGACCCAGTACTTC. It codes for CASRATSDGTQYF. The chain has TRBV28 and TRBJ2-5; TRBD2 matches at 7 bases. The CDR3 runs to 13 residues. J was trimmed by 7 bases and V by 6 bases; bases with no gene match: 8. Germline V lookup: CDR1 MDHEN, CDR2 SYDVKM.

The chain couples TRBV27 to TRBJ1-5; the match to TRBD1 covers 7 bases. Per germline, CDR1 MNHEY and CDR2 SMNVEV (reference sequence). After removal of 6 bases from V and 6 bases from J, the junction contained 5 bases not matched to a gene. This CDR3 has 13 residues. CDR3 bases: TGTGCCAGCAGCTTGACAGGGATTCAGCCCCAGCATTTT. It encodes CASSLTGIQPQHF.

This sequence joins TRBV20-1 and TRBJ2-7; D call uncertain. Germline lookup yields CDR1 DFQATT and CDR2 SNEGSKA (reference sequence). V lost 6 bases to trimming and J lost 1 base, with 4 bases between them. This CDR3 comprises 10 residues. CDR3 in amino acids: CSAFSYEQYF. The DNA for the CDR3 is TGCAGTGCCTTTTCCTACGAGCAGTACTTC.

This chain uses TRBV30 with TRBJ2-2; D is perhaps TRBD1 (6 bases). Looked up from germline, CDR1 is GTSNPN and CDR2 is SVGIG (reference sequence). CDR3 length equals 14 residues. Trimming left V 5 bases short and J 6 bases short, with 16 bases between. CDR3 protein: CAWGANRVAGELFF. The CDR3 nucleotides read TGTGCCTGGGGGGCAAACAGGGTCGCCGGGGAGCTGTTTTTT.

CDR3 in amino acids: CASSTSPTGRTRYTF. Written as DNA, the CDR3 is TGCGCCAGCTCCACCTCCCCCACAGGGCGGACCCGCTACACCTTC. This sequence joins TRBV5-1 and TRBJ1-2; TRBD1 might be the D (6 bases). The CDR3 runs 15 residues. V gave up 7 bases and J gave up 9 bases, with 25 bases separating them. Per the germline V gene, CDR1 is SGHRS and CDR2 is YFSETQ.

This chain joins TRBV5-6 and TRBJ1-1; tentative D call: TRBD1 (5 bases). The CDR3 has 14 residues. The germline gives CDR1 SGHDT, CDR2 YYEEEE. V was pared by 2 bases and J by 0 bases, with 8 bases between. Here the CDR3 reads CASSLLQVNTEAFF. In nucleotides, the CDR3 is TGTGCCAGCAGCTTACTACAGGTGAACACTGAAGCTTTCTTT.